These 32 T cell receptor beta chains were all obtained from the same sample, sequenced in a study of T cell responses to AZD1222 COVID-19 vaccine. Clones were sequenced by immunoSEQ multiplex PCR, and TCRdb holds only the in-frame ones, with some missing. Of approximately 100,000 clones in the sample, about 86% were seen once. The sample here was peripheral blood, taken on day 0 of AZD1222 vaccination. Every receptor here comes from an adult in good health.

The CDR3 spells CASSPNRVPNTEAFF. Written as DNA, the CDR3 is TGTGCCAGCTCACCGAATAGGGTCCCTAACACTGAAGCTTTCTTT. V gene TRBV18 combines with J gene TRBJ1-1; D not certain. Germline CDR1 KGHSH, CDR2 LQKENI. V shed 3 bases and J shed 2 bases, with 13 bases lying between them. This CDR3 contains 15 residues.

This clone was recorded once. The V gene is TRBV2, the J gene TRBJ1-2, with 10 bases matching TRBD1. CDR3 length: 17 residues. In germline, CDR1 is SNHLY, CDR2 FYNNEI. V lost 7 bases, J lost 2 bases, and 13 bases stayed unmatched. This CDR3 reads CASISDRGTGANYGYTF. The CDR3 DNA is TGTGCCAGCATCTCGGATCGAGGGACAGGGGCAAACTATGGCTACACCTTC. Supplemented by reference TRBV2 and TRBJ1-2, the full variable domain reads EPEVTQTPSHQVTQMGQEVILRCVPISNHLYFYWYRQILGQKVEFLVSFYNNEISEKSEIFDDQFSVERPDGSNFTLKIRSTKLEDSAMYFCASISDRGTGANYGYTFGSGTRLTVV.

V usage is TRBV21-1 and J usage is TRBJ1-5. TRBV21-1 counts as a pseudogene. This CDR3 region has 11 residues. DNA of the CDR3: TGTGCCAGCTCGGATGGACCAGATAGGCATTTT. The encoded protein is CASSDGPDRHF.

V is TRBV30 and J is TRBJ1-5, with D uncertain. The ends were cut back, 0 bases at V and 4 bases at J, with 25 bases in the middle. This CDR3 comprises 19 residues. CDR1 and CDR2 from the germline V gene are GTSNPN and SVGIG (reference sequence). The CDR3 loop reads CAWSVGWTVAMGRNQPQHF. In DNA form, the CDR3 reads TGTGCCTGGAGTGTAGGATGGACGGTAGCCATGGGAAGGAATCAGCCCCAGCATTTT.

The rearrangement uses TRBV7-9 and TRBJ1-2; a weak D match, TRBD1 (5 bases). With 0 bases removed from V and 6 bases from J, the gap between germline ends came to 14 bases. Per the germline V gene, CDR1 is SEHNR and CDR2 is FQNEAQ (reference sequence). There are 15 residues in the CDR3. The CDR3 reads CASSLAGGHYDGYTF. The CDR3, as DNA: TGTGCCAGCAGCTTAGCCGGAGGACACTACGATGGCTACACCTTC.

The chain has TRBV6-4 and TRBJ2-1; 7 positions match TRBD2. The CDR3 runs to 12 residues. CDR1 and CDR2 from the germline V gene are MRHNA and SNTAGT. V shed 0 bases and J 12 bases; nucleotides not matched to a gene: 2. This CDR3 is CASSDSGRGQFF. CDR3 nucleotides: TGTGCCAGCAGTGACTCGGGGAGGGGGCAGTTCTTC.

The rearrangement links TRBV5-6 to TRBJ2-1; 7 bases align to TRBD1. The CDR3 contains 16 residues. The germline gives CDR1 SGHDT, CDR2 YYEEEE. Germline trimming cut 0 bases from V and 0 bases from J; bases unmatched to any gene: 3. CDR3 nucleotides: TGTGCCAGCAGCTTGGGGACAGGAAGCTCCTACAATGAGCAGTTCTTC. It translates to CASSLGTGSSYNEQFF.

The V gene is TRBV7-2, the J gene TRBJ2-3; possible D gene TRBD2, 6 bases. Trimming took off 1 base at V and 2 bases at J, with 13 bases between the two ends. CDR1 SGHTA and CDR2 FQGNSA come from the germline V gene. This CDR3 is built from 16 residues. CDR3 bases: TGTGCCAGCAGCTTAGAGCCGGGACTGCTCACAGATACGCAGTATTTT. Its protein is CASSLEPGLLTDTQYF. The entire variable domain, with the rest obtained from reference TRBV7-2 and TRBJ2-3, is as follows: GAGVSQSPSNKVTEKGKDVELRCDPISGHTALYWYRQSLGQGLEFLIYFQGNSAPDKSGLPSDRFSAERTGGSVSTLTIQRTQQEDSAVYLCASSLEPGLLTDTQYFGPGTRLTVL.

This rearrangement joins TRBV10-3 to TRBJ1-1; unclear D gene. V gave up 2 bases and J gave up 2 bases, with 6 bases separating them. Germline V gene lookup returns CDR1 ENHRY and CDR2 SYGVKD. The CDR3 has 13 residues. CDR3 in amino acids: CAISEGTNTEAFF. Here the CDR3 DNA reads TGTGCCATCAGTGAGGGTACCAACACTGAAGCTTTCTTT.

The chain carries TRBV18 and TRBJ1-5, with 10 positions matching TRBD1. The ends lost 3 bases at V and 6 bases at J; junction bases unmatched: 2. Germline V gives CDR1 KGHSH, CDR2 LQKENI. The CDR3 runs to 14 residues. This CDR3 is CASSPGQGGQPQHF. The CDR3 DNA sequence: TGTGCCAGCTCACCCGGACAGGGGGGTCAGCCCCAGCATTTT. The entire variable domain, with the rest obtained from reference TRBV18 and TRBJ1-5, is as follows: NAGVMQNPRHLVRRRGQEARLRCSPMKGHSHVYWYRQLPEEGLKFMVYLQKENIIDESGMPKERFSAEFPKEGPSILRIQQVVRGDSAAYFCASSPGQGGQPQHFGDGTRLSIL.

The rearrangement uses TRBV30 and TRBJ1-6, with D unclear. V lost 0 bases and J lost 3, with 3 bases in between. Germline V gene lookup returns CDR1 GTSNPN and CDR2 SVGIG (reference sequence). This CDR3 region has 13 residues. In DNA form, the CDR3 reads TGTGCCTGGAGTGTAGTCTATAATTCACCCCTCCACTTT. Amino acid sequence: CAWSVVYNSPLHF.

J is TRBJ1-1 and V is TRBV4-2; 8 bases line up with TRBD1. Germline V CDR1 and CDR2: LGHNA, YNFKEQ. This CDR3 spans 14 amino acids. Losses at the gene ends were 5 bases for V and 5 bases for J; bases not matched to a gene: 7. The CDR3 DNA follows: TGTGCCAGCAGCAACGGACAGGGTGAGACTGAAGCTTTCTTT. It encodes CASSNGQGETEAFF.

This chain joins TRBV7-3 and TRBJ2-1; the D call may be TRBD1 or TRBD2 (5 bases each). In germline, CDR1 is SGHTA, CDR2 FQGTGA. This CDR3 region has 15 residues. V lost 4 bases and J lost 7, with 17 bases in between. This CDR3 reads CASSWSTNWGNEQFF. CDR3 coding DNA: TGTGCCAGCAGCTGGTCGACTAACTGGGGGAATGAGCAGTTCTTC. Drawing the rest from reference TRBV7-3 and TRBJ2-1, the complete variable domain is GAGVSQTPSNKVTEKGKYVELRCDPISGHTALYWYRQSLGQGPEFLIYFQGTGAADDSGLPNDRFFAVRPEGSVSTLKIQRTERGDSAVYLCASSWSTNWGNEQFFGPGTRLTVL.

The chain is built from TRBV7-2 and TRBJ1-3; no clear D gene. Germline V CDR1 and CDR2: SGHTA, FQGNSA. The length of the CDR3 is 19 residues. V dropped 1 base and J dropped 0 bases, with 19 bases sitting between them. This CDR3 is CASSLEFPTLAASGNTIYF. The CDR3 DNA sequence: TGTGCCAGCAGCTTAGAATTTCCCACATTAGCGGCCTCTGGAAACACCATATATTTT.

This sequence joins TRBV18 and TRBJ2-1, with 10 bases identical to TRBD1. CDR3 length: 14 amino acids. Germline CDR1 KGHSH, CDR2 LQKENI. The V segment lost 0 bases and the J segment 7 bases; nucleotides outside the gene matches: 0. CDR3 residues: CASSPPGQGNEQFF. The CDR3 DNA sequence: TGTGCCAGCTCACCACCGGGACAGGGGAATGAGCAGTTCTTC.

The chain links TRBV6-2 or TRBV6-3 to TRBJ2-7, with 7 bases lining up with TRBD1. CDR3 size: 14 residues. Per germline, CDR1 MNHEY and CDR2 SVGEGT. V dropped 7 bases and J dropped 2; count of bases not matched to a gene: 8. Here the CDR3 reads CASTPRTGTYEQYF. DNA of the CDR3: TGTGCCAGCACCCCGAGGACAGGTACCTACGAGCAGTACTTC.

J is TRBJ1-3 and V is TRBV28; D is ambiguous. V was cut by 7 bases and J by 2 bases, with 15 bases left in between. Germline lookup yields CDR1 MDHEN and CDR2 SYDVKM. The length of the CDR3 is 15 residues. Here the CDR3 reads CASKLFRSAGNTIYF. The CDR3 DNA follows: TGTGCCAGCAAACTGTTCAGGTCCGCTGGAAACACCATATATTTT. Supplemented by reference TRBV28 and TRBJ1-3, the full variable domain reads DVKVTQSSRYLVKRTGEKVFLECVQDMDHENMFWYRQDPGLGLRLIYFSYDVKMKEKGDIPEGYSVSREKKERFSLILESASTNQTSMYLCASKLFRSAGNTIYFGEGSWLTVV.

The chain carries TRBV6-5 and TRBJ2-7, with TRBD2 matching 9 bases. The CDR3 spans 13 residues. From germline, CDR1 is MNHEY and CDR2 SVGAGI. V lost 6 bases and J lost 3; bases outside the gene matches: 3. CDR3 nucleotide sequence: TGTGCCAGCAGCGGTAGCGGGAGCTACGAGCAGTACTTC. This codes for CASSGSGSYEQYF.

The chain recombines TRBV18 with TRBJ2-6; TRBD2 might be the D (5 bases). V was pared by 1 base and J by 2 bases, with 6 bases between. The CDR3 consists of 15 residues. CDR1 and CDR2 (germline): KGHSH, LQKENI. In DNA form, the CDR3 reads TGTGCCAGCTCACCACAGGAGGCTGGGGCCAACGTCCTGACTTTC. Translation: CASSPQEAGANVLTF.

This clone has ten or more counts. The V gene is TRBV7-2, the J gene TRBJ2-7; D gene ambiguous. The germline V gene has CDR1 SGHTA and CDR2 FQGNSA. The V and J ends lost 4 bases and 6 bases respectively, with 10 bases between them. CDR3 length: 12 amino acids. CDR3 sequence reads: CASSSFLGEQYF. DNA for the CDR3: TGTGCCAGCAGCTCCTTTCTAGGCGAGCAGTACTTC.

The V gene is TRBV7-2, the J gene TRBJ2-7, with 7 positions matching TRBD2. Germline lookup yields CDR1 SGHTA and CDR2 FQGNSA. The CDR3 runs 16 residues. Trimming cost V 5 bases and J 7 bases; bases outside gene matches: 17. The CDR3 is CASSPRKLAGEEEQYF. In DNA, the CDR3 is TGTGCCAGCAGCCCCCGTAAATTGGCGGGAGAAGAGGAGCAGTACTTC.

The chain combines TRBV6-2 or TRBV6-3 with TRBJ1-3; no definite D call. V gave up 6 bases and J gave up 5 bases, with 17 bases separating them. The CDR3 extends over 15 amino acids. CDR1 and CDR2 from the germline V gene are MNHEY and SVGEGT. CDR3 in amino acids: CASSPPHVGRNTIYF. The DNA for the CDR3 is TGTGCCAGCAGCCCGCCTCACGTTGGAAGAAACACCATATATTTT.

The chain carries TRBV28 and TRBJ1-2; maybe TRBD1 (6 bases). Trimming took off 2 bases at V and 4 bases at J, with 11 bases between the two ends. The CDR3 length is 14 residues. CDR1 is MDHEN, CDR2 SYDVKM, per germline. For the CDR3, the DNA is TGTGCCAGCAGTTTAGAGGACAGTCTCTATGGCTACACCTTC. It encodes CASSLEDSLYGYTF.

This clone appeared a single time. The J gene is TRBJ2-1, the V gene TRBV7-3; D is possibly TRBD2 (5 bases). The CDR3 loop spans 11 amino acids. Trimming took 5 bases from V and 11 from J, leaving 10 bases between them. Germline V gives CDR1 SGHTA, CDR2 FQGTGA. CDR3 loop: CASSPGNQQFF. As DNA, the CDR3 is TGTGCCAGCAGCCCGGGGAACCAGCAGTTCTTC.

The gene calls are TRBV27 and TRBJ2-7; a possible D gene is TRBD2 (7 bases). Per germline, CDR1 MNHEY and CDR2 SMNVEV (reference sequence). The CDR3 sequence is 19 residues long. V was shortened by 3 bases and J by 3 bases, with 27 bases between the two germline ends. The DNA for the CDR3 is TGTGCCAGCAGTTTTGCCGGCAGGGGACTAACAATAAGAAACTACGAGCAGTACTTC. It translates to CASSFAGRGLTIRNYEQYF.

This chain connects TRBV7-2 to TRBJ2-1; 7 bases line up with TRBD2. The V segment lost 1 base and the J segment 1 base; nucleotides outside the gene matches: 4. Germline CDR1 is SGHTA and CDR2 is FQGNSA. This CDR3 is built from 16 residues. CDR3 coding DNA: TGTGCCAGCAGCTTAGGGGGAGGGTGGTCCTACAATGAGCAGTTCTTC. Its translation is CASSLGGGWSYNEQFF.

The chain couples TRBV7-9 to TRBJ2-1; 8 positions match TRBD1. J was trimmed by 11 bases and V by 7 bases; bases with no gene match: 10. The CDR3 has 13 amino acids. Germline CDR1 is SEHNR and CDR2 is FQNEAQ (reference sequence). CDR3 sequence reads: CASMGTGMIQQFF. The CDR3, as DNA: TGTGCCAGCATGGGGACAGGAATGATCCAGCAGTTCTTC.

This chain joins TRBV19 and TRBJ1-4; D remains unclear. Germline loops: CDR1 LNHDA, CDR2 SQIVND (reference sequence). Trimming pared 7 bases from V and 8 bases from J, leaving 14 bases between. CDR3 size: 13 residues. The CDR3 coding sequence is TGTGCCAGTATGGAGGTGTTAAAAGAAAAACTGTTTTTT. It translates to CASMEVLKEKLFF.

The V gene is TRBV10-2, the J gene TRBJ1-4, with D tentatively TRBD1 (5 bases). Germline V lookup: CDR1 WSHSY, CDR2 SAAADI. The CDR3 extends over 15 amino acids. Between the trimmed V and J ends, which lost 2 bases and 10 bases, there was a span of 17 bases. Here the CDR3 reads CASSENWAGQGKLFF. In DNA, the CDR3 is TGCGCCAGCAGTGAGAATTGGGCAGGGCAGGGAAAACTGTTTTTT.

This rearrangement joins TRBV28 to TRBJ2-2; no clear D gene. Trimming cost V 5 bases and J 6 bases, with 10 bases left between them. Looked up from germline, CDR1 is MDHEN and CDR2 is SYDVKM. This CDR3 comprises 13 residues. DNA of the CDR3: TGTGCCAGCAGTCAGTGGGGTGCCGGGGAGCTGTTTTTT. Residues: CASSQWGAGELFF.

J is TRBJ2-7 and V is TRBV30, with 7 bases aligning to TRBD1. Trimming removed 1 base from V and 3 bases from J; junction bases left unmatched: 6. In germline, CDR1 is GTSNPN, CDR2 SVGIG (reference sequence). The CDR3 is 14 amino acids. The CDR3 protein is CAWSAGTAFYEQYF. The CDR3 DNA sequence: TGTGCCTGGAGTGCGGGGACAGCCTTCTACGAGCAGTACTTC.

The chain uses TRBV7-3 and TRBJ1-1, with D perhaps matching TRBD1 (6 bases). Germline-derived CDR1 and CDR2 are SGHTA and FQGTGA. The V end was cut by 5 bases, the J end by 5 bases, with 15 bases between. CDR3 length: 14 residues. The CDR3 DNA sequence: TGTGCCAGCAGCAAACAGGGTATCGGGACTGAAGCTTTCTTT. Its translation is CASSKQGIGTEAFF.